This TCR beta chain was observed in a study of early T cells in non-severe SARS-CoV-2 infection. General study results and limits: VDJdb-based matching was biased toward anti-spike CD8 responses and missed private and CD4 specificities.

Unique molecular identifiers (one per individual cDNA molecule) were attached. TCRdb reprocessed the 5' RACE reads with MiXCR, giving one entry per CDR3 protein. In the table there are about 64,000 distinct CDR3 sequences, approximately 9.2% of which are singletons. V gave up 7 bases and J gave up 7 bases, with 17 bases separating them. The CDR3 has 14 amino acids. Germline assignment: CDR1 MNHNS and CDR2 SASEGT. A remark on this clonotype: Its target is unknown.

Sequencing used whole blood, obtained at baseline. This chain joins TRBV6-1 and TRBJ2-1; maybe TRBD2 (5 bases). The receptor was isolated from an adult who was a healthcare worker with PCR-confirmed SARS-CoV-2 infection or an uninfected control (not recorded which). The CDR3 DNA reads TGTGCCAGCACCTATGGTGGGCGGGCTAATGAGCAGTTCTTC. Its translation is CASTYGGRANEQFF.